The 2 T cell receptor beta chains listed next were all sequenced from one sample in a study of cytomegalovirus exposure and HLA in healthy donors. With 60 Vbeta and 13 Jbeta primers, the PCR was carried out. Measured with immunoSEQ multiplex PCR; TCRdb has only the in-frame clones, and not every one. The sample records 200,000 to 250,000 clones, around four fifths being singletons. Sample: PBMCs. Source of these receptors: a woman between 40 and 55 years old in good health and CMV-seronegative.

The genes are TRBV2 and TRBJ2-3, with 8 bases that match TRBD1. Losses at the gene ends were 3 bases for V and 8 bases for J; bases not matched to a gene: 10. The CDR3 is 15 amino acids. Germline values: CDR1 SNHLY, CDR2 FYNNEI. Written as DNA, the CDR3 is TGTGCCAGCAGTGAGGTTGCAGGGGGCGCCCCTACGCAGTATTTT. Protein: CASSEVAGGAPTQYF.

The chain joins TRBV28 to TRBJ1-5; TRBD1 aligns across 10 bases. Trimming removed 1 base from V and 7 bases from J; junction bases left unmatched: 7. The CDR3 covers 16 residues. The germline CDR1 and CDR2 sequences are MDHEN and SYDVKM. The CDR3 region has the DNA TGTGCCAGCAGTTTATCGGGACAGGGGAAGGTACAGCCCCAGCATTTT. Protein product: CASSLSGQGKVQPQHF.